Listed below are T cell receptor beta chains from one sample, sequenced in a study of blood T cell repertoires in COVID-19. TCRdb keeps only in-frame clones here, not all; method: immunoSEQ multiplex PCR. The data show about 170,000 clones, with about nine tenths seen just once and nearly 5% held by the top ten. The sample was peripheral blood. These receptors were obtained from a man aged 25 to 40 with COVID-19, enrolled during active disease. Both conserved end residues are part of each CDR3. The D gene is left open where the match is weak. Part of the rows lack a size; the others show once, few, many or a class for expanded clones.

TRBJ2-3,TRBV7-2,-,TRBD2,TGTGCCAGCAGCCCCCAAGCTAGCGGGGGGGTAACAGATACGCAGTATTTT,CASSPQASGGVTDTQYF
TRBJ2-5,TRBV5-5,-,TRBD2,TGTGCCAGCAGCTTGAATAGCGGGGGGCGTACTCCTCACTTC,CASSLNSGGRTPHF
TRBJ2-7,TRBV10-3,once,TRBD2,TGTGCCATCAGTGAGCCGGGACTAGCGGACTACGAGCAGTACTTC,CAISEPGLADYEQYF
TRBJ2-7,TRBV5-1,-,-,TGCGCCAGCAGGGTGGGGGGCGAGCAGTACTTC,CASRVGGEQYF
TRBJ1-5,TRBV7-8,-,-,TGTGCCAGCAGCTTAGCCGGGCAGCCCCAGCATTTT,CASSLAGQPQHF
TRBJ1-2,TRBV19,once,-,TGTGCCAGTAGAATAACAGGGACTAACTATGGCTACACCTTC,CASRITGTNYGYTF
TRBJ1-5,TRBV5-3,-,TRBD1,TGTGCCAGAAGTGTTGGGACAGGGGTTGGAAATAGCAATCAGCCCCAGCATTTT,CARSVGTGVGNSNQPQHF
TRBJ2-3,TRBV30,-,-,TGTGCCTGGAGTGCGTTCACAGATACGCAGTATTTT,CAWSAFTDTQYF
TRBJ2-4,TRBV6-2/TRBV6-3,-,-,TGTGCCAGCAGCGGGGCCTACCTAGCCAAAAACATTCAGTACTTC,CASSGAYLAKNIQYF
TRBJ1-2,TRBV3-1/TRBV3-2,-,TRBD1,TGTGCCAGCAGCCAAGGGGCAGGGACAGGATATGGCTACACCTTC,CASSQGAGTGYGYTF
TRBJ1-2,TRBV5-1,-,-,TGCGCCAGCAGAGAGGGGGAGGGTGGCTACACCTTC,CASREGEGGYTF
TRBJ1-5,TRBV6-4,-,TRBD1,TGTGCCAGCAGTGTTACAGGGGGTAGCAATCAGCCCCAGCATTTT,CASSVTGGSNQPQHF
TRBJ2-1,TRBV7-3,-,-,TGTGCCAGCAGCTCCCTGCTTGAGGGAGAGCAGTTCTTC,CASSSLLEGEQFF
TRBJ1-4,TRBV6-5,-,TRBD1,TGTGCCAGCAGTTGGGACAGGGGTGAAAAACTGTTTTTT,CASSWDRGEKLFF
TRBJ1-1,TRBV9,-,-,TGTGCCAGCAGCGTAGACGGGAACACTGAAGCTTTCTTT,CASSVDGNTEAFF
TRBJ2-1,TRBV5-1,once,TRBD2,TGCGCCAGCAGCCTTGGGACTAGCGGGGGCCTGAGCTCCTACAATGAGCAGTTCTTC,CASSLGTSGGLSSYNEQFF
TRBJ1-2,TRBV19,-,-,TGTGCCAGTAGTATGGTTTCGGGGGGACCGAGGTATGGCTACACCTTC,CASSMVSGGPRYGYTF
TRBJ2-5,TRBV30,-,TRBD2,TGTGCCTGGAGTGCCGCTAGCGGGAGGGCCCAAGAGACCCAGTACTTC,CAWSAASGRAQETQYF
TRBJ1-3,TRBV11-3,once,TRBD1,TGTGCCAGCAGCTCCGGACAGGGGAGCTCTGGAAACACCATATATTTT,CASSSGQGSSGNTIYF
TRBJ2-1,TRBV7-9,-,TRBD1,TGTGCCAGCAGCTCGACAGGGGACGATGAGCAGTTCTTC,CASSSTGDDEQFF